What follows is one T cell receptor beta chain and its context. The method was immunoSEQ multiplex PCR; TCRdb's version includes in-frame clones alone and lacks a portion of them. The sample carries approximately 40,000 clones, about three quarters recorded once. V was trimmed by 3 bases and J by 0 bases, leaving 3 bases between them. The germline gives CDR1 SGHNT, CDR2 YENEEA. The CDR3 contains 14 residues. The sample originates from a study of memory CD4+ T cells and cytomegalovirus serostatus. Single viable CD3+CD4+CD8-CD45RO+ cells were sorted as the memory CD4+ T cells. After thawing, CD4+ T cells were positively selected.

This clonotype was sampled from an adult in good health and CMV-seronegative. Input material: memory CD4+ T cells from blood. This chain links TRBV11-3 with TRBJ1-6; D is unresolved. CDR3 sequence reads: CASSFDSYNSPLHF. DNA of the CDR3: TGTGCCAGCAGCTTCGACTCCTATAATTCACCCCTCCACTTT.